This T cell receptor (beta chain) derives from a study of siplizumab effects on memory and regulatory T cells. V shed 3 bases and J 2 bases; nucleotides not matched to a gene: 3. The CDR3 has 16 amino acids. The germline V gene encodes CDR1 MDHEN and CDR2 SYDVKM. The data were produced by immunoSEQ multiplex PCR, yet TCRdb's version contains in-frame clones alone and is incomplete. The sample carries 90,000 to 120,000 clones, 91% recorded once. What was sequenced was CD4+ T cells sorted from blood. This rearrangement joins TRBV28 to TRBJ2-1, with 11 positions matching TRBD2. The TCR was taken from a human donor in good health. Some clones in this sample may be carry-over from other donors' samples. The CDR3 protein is CASSFVSGGAYNEQFF. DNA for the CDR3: TGTGCCAGCAGTTTCGTTAGCGGGGGGGCCTACAATGAGCAGTTCTTC.